This entry describes one TCR beta chain. Its antigen remains unidentified. One end of the junction varies from germline; a read error may be responsible. Together with a sample-barcoded 5' primer, a J-beta primer mix was included in a second PCR lasting roughly 6 to 12 cycles. Carrying 12 random nucleotides, a template-switch adaptor labeled each individual cDNA molecule. From the 5' RACE reads, TCRdb called clonotypes with MiXCR, one entry per CDR3 protein. Found here are 850,000 to 1,100,000 distinct CDR3 sequences, roughly two fifths of them singletons; the top ten hold around 13%. Germline V CDR1 and CDR2: SGDLS, YYNGEE. This CDR3 has 13 amino acids. This record comes from a study of blood T cells in healthy people across ages. The study, taken as a whole, reports: Those diversity estimates obtained from one million T cells were thought to be underestimates.

The sequence came from a man between 18 and 29 years old in good health. Sequences were obtained from blood. The chain is built from TRBV9 and TRBJ1-2; D is unresolved. The CDR3 DNA reads TGTGCCTGCAGCGCAAGATCCTTTTACGGCTACACCTTC. Its translation: CACSARSFYGYTF.